Each of the 27 T cell receptor beta chains below was sequenced from the same sample in a study of blood T cells in healthy people across ages. Alongside a J-beta primer mix, a sample-barcoded 5' primer served in a second PCR lasting 7 to 11 cycles. Via MiXCR, TCRdb re-called the 5' RACE reads, giving one row per CDR3 protein. Found here are some 1,500,000 distinct CDR3 sequences, under 55% of them singletons; the top ten hold around 4%. The source material was blood. The receptors stem from a woman aged 18-29 years in good health.

This clonotype was seen more than once but under ten times. V gene TRBV25-1 combines with J gene TRBJ2-6, with D unresolved. Deletions cut 1 base from V and 4 bases from J, with 8 bases between. Germline V gives CDR1 MGHDK, CDR2 SYGVNS. The CDR3 has 15 residues. The CDR3 loop reads CASSEFGSGANVLTF. In DNA form, the CDR3 reads TGTGCCAGCAGTGAATTTGGGTCCGGGGCCAACGTCCTGACTTTC. The variable domain in full, with the rest retrieved from reference TRBV25-1 and TRBJ2-6, is EADIYQTPRYLVIGTGKKITLECSQTMGHDKMYWYQQDPGMELHLIHYSYGVNSTEKGDLSSESTVSRIRTEHFPLTLESARPSHTSQYLCASSEFGSGANVLTFGAGSRLTVL.

In DNA, the CDR3 is TGTGCCAGCAGCTTAAGGACGGGGGAACCCACCGGGGAGCTGTTTTTT. This sequence encodes CASSLRTGEPTGELFF. The J gene is TRBJ2-2, the V gene TRBV11-3; D perhaps matches TRBD2 (6 bases). Germline loops: CDR1 SGHNT, CDR2 YENEEA. V was shortened by 2 bases and J by 4 bases, with 14 bases between the two germline ends. The CDR3 totals 16 residues.

A single count supports this clonotype. The chain has TRBV5-1 and TRBJ1-4, with D perhaps matching TRBD1 (5 bases). Trimming shortened V by 0 bases and J by 5 bases, and 17 bases separated the two germline ends. CDR3 length: 17 amino acids. Germline loops: CDR1 SGHRS, CDR2 YFSETQ. CDR3 region: CASSLAGTSGANEKLFF. CDR3 in DNA: TGCGCCAGCAGCTTGGCAGGCACTAGTGGGGCGAATGAAAAACTGTTTTTT.

In this sample, this clonotype turned up many times. The rearrangement uses TRBV27 and TRBJ2-1, with D maybe TRBD2 (6 bases). This CDR3 comprises 14 residues. Trimming left V 5 bases short and J 2 bases short, with 10 bases between. The germline CDR1 and CDR2 sequences are MNHEY and SMNVEV (reference sequence). The CDR3 is CASSPRGTYNEQFF. For the CDR3, the DNA is TGTGCCAGCAGTCCGCGGGGCACCTACAATGAGCAGTTCTTC.

Note on this clonotype: Germline is not matched at one junction end, which may reflect a read error. The J gene is TRBJ2-3, the V gene TRBV12-5; the D gene is possibly TRBD1 (5 bases). Germline-derived CDR1 and CDR2 are LGHNT and FRNRAP. This CDR3 has 13 amino acids. CDR3 DNA sequence: TGTGCTAGTGGTTTGGTACAGGCAGATACGCGGTATTTT. Its protein is CASGLVQADTRYF.

The chain carries TRBV7-9 and TRBJ1-2, with D uncertain. CDR3 length: 14 residues. CDR1 SEHNR and CDR2 FQNEAQ come from the germline V gene (reference sequence). V gave up 4 bases and J gave up 5 bases, with 14 bases separating them. Here the CDR3 reads CASSSGLGQYGYTF. The DNA of the CDR3 is TGTGCCAGCAGCTCCGGTCTTGGTCAGTATGGCTACACCTTC. Combining the CDR3 with reference TRBV7-9 and TRBJ1-2 gives the whole variable domain DTGVSQNPRHKITKRGQNVTFRCDPISEHNRLYWYRQTLGQGPEFLTYFQNEAQLEKSRLLSDRFSAERPKGSFSTLEIQRTEQGDSAMYLCASSSGLGQYGYTFGSGTRLTVV.

The chain employs TRBV28 and TRBJ1-5, with TRBD1 matching 7 bases. Germline V gives CDR1 MDHEN, CDR2 SYDVKM. The CDR3 covers 15 residues. Unmatched junction bases numbered 4, after V lost 2 bases and J lost 3 bases. The CDR3 DNA reads as TGTGCCAGCAGTTTACAGGGGACAGCCAATCAGCCCCAGCATTTT. Translated: CASSLQGTANQPQHF.

In its sample, this clonotype was seen a few times. V usage is TRBV7-8 and J usage is TRBJ2-3; tentatively, D is TRBD2 (6 bases). This CDR3 is 16 amino acids long. The germline V and J ends were trimmed by 3 bases and 3 bases, with 16 bases remaining between them. Germline loops: CDR1 SGHVS, CDR2 FQNEAQ. CDR3 sequence (DNA): TGTGCCAGCAGCTTGGCTAGCGTGGGGCCGACAGATACGCAGTATTTT. This encodes CASSLASVGPTDTQYF.

The rearrangement uses TRBV2 and TRBJ1-3; TRBD1 might be the D (5 bases). The V end lost 6 bases, the J end lost 4 bases, and 13 bases lay between the germline ends. Germline V gives CDR1 SNHLY, CDR2 FYNNEI. This CDR3 is 14 amino acids long. In nucleotides, the CDR3 is TGTGCCAGCAGCTCAGGGATGTTCGGAAACACCATATATTTT. The encoded protein is CASSSGMFGNTIYF.

This clonotype was observed a handful of times. This chain links TRBV20-1 with TRBJ2-3; weak D call: TRBD1 (6 bases). CDR3 length: 15 amino acids. In germline, CDR1 is DFQATT, CDR2 SNEGSKA (reference sequence). Trimming removed 6 bases at V and 0 bases at J, with 16 bases between. The CDR3 sequence is CSAEASGVSTDTQYF. DNA of the CDR3: TGCAGTGCAGAGGCTTCAGGGGTGAGCACAGATACGCAGTATTTT.

This clonotype was recorded many times. The chain employs TRBV29-1 and TRBJ2-7; 10 nucleotides agree with TRBD1. J gave up 6 bases and V 5 bases, and 7 bases lay outside the gene matches. This CDR3 region has 13 residues. Germline assignment: CDR1 SQVTM and CDR2 ANQGSEA. CDR3 loop: CSVSTGGLIEQYF. The CDR3 DNA reads TGCAGCGTTTCGACAGGGGGCTTGATCGAGCAGTACTTC.

This clonotype has only a few counts. This sequence joins TRBV27 and TRBJ2-7, with unresolved D. CDR3 length: 13 amino acids. Germline V CDR1 and CDR2: MNHEY, SMNVEV (reference sequence). Deletions cut 6 bases from V and 3 bases from J, with 12 bases between. The chain's CDR3 is CASSSRVGYEQYF. The DNA of the CDR3 is TGTGCCAGCAGCTCTAGGGTGGGCTACGAGCAGTACTTC.

This clonotype came up a few times. This chain links TRBV27 with TRBJ2-7, with 7 bases matching TRBD2. The V and J ends lost 1 base and 5 bases, in that order; junction bases with no gene match: 8. Germline V lookup: CDR1 MNHEY, CDR2 SMNVEV (reference sequence). The CDR3 has 15 amino acids. CDR3 region: CASSLLTGTKNEQYF. CDR3 sequence (DNA): TGTGCCAGCAGTTTATTGACCGGGACTAAGAACGAGCAGTACTTC.

This chain uses TRBV28 with TRBJ1-6; TRBD1 is a possible D gene (5 bases). The CDR3 covers 14 residues. Germline V gives CDR1 MDHEN, CDR2 SYDVKM. V was shortened by 4 bases and J by 6 bases, with 10 bases between the two germline ends. The CDR3 DNA sequence: TGTGCCAGCAGTTCCCGGGGGGGTAATTCACCCCTCCACTTT. Translated: CASSSRGGNSPLHF.

Only one count was recorded for this clonotype. The V gene is TRBV6-6, the J gene TRBJ2-1; D is uncertain. This CDR3 region has 12 residues. V gave up 6 bases and J gave up 5 bases, with 8 bases separating them. In germline, CDR1 is MNHNY, CDR2 SVGAGI (reference sequence). The CDR3 protein is CASRENDNEQFF. The CDR3 DNA sequence: TGTGCCAGCAGGGAGAACGACAATGAGCAGTTCTTC.

The chain has TRBV6-5 and TRBJ1-2; D might be TRBD1 (5 bases). Germline values: CDR1 MNHEY, CDR2 SVGAGI. The CDR3 runs to 15 residues. V was cut by 5 bases and J by 6 bases, with 19 bases left in between. The CDR3 coding sequence is TGTGCCAGCAGTAAGCGAGGGGCGGCGGATCATGGCTACACCTTC. It translates to CASSKRGAADHGYTF.

The genes are TRBV25-1 and TRBJ2-2; TRBD1 agrees at 11 bases. CDR1 and CDR2 from the germline V gene are MGHDK and SYGVNS. The V segment lost 6 bases and the J segment 0 bases; nucleotides outside the gene matches: 3. The CDR3 is 16 residues long. The CDR3 DNA reads as TGTGCCAGCAGCGGACAGGGGGCGCCGAACACCGGGGAGCTGTTTTTT. This gives the protein CASSGQGAPNTGELFF.

The DNA for the CDR3 is TGCAGTGCTAGAGCTGGGTCTACCCCAGAGACCCAGTACTTC. Translated: CSARAGSTPETQYF. J is TRBJ2-5 and V is TRBV20-1; no definite D call. With 1 base removed from V and 4 bases from J, the gap between germline ends came to 13 bases. Looked up from germline, CDR1 is DFQATT and CDR2 is SNEGSKA (reference sequence). The CDR3 spans 14 residues.

The CDR3 here is CASSSIGNNIQYF. The CDR3 DNA sequence: TGTGCCAGCAGTTCAATTGGAAATAACATTCAGTACTTC. The J gene is TRBJ2-4, the V gene TRBV12-3 or TRBV12-4; unclear D gene. This CDR3 has 13 amino acids. V lost 4 bases, J lost 7 bases, and 11 bases lay in between.

This clonotype was found a few times. V is TRBV27 and J is TRBJ2-4, with a tentative D call TRBD2 (7 bases). TRBJ2-7 matches the DNA end more closely, so the J call is doubtful. The CDR3 is made up of 13 amino acids. Per the germline V gene, CDR1 is MNHEY and CDR2 is SMNVEV (reference sequence). CDR3 sequence reads: CASSGGRGYEQYF. Here the CDR3 DNA reads TGTGCCAGCAGCGGGGGGCGCGGTTACGAGCAGTACTTC.

The chain couples TRBV21-1 to TRBJ2-5; the listed D gene, TRBD1, was not tested against the DNA. TRBV21-1 constitutes a pseudogene. The CDR3 spans 14 residues. The CDR3 DNA is TGTGCCAGCAGCACCCGTGCAGGGGAAGGGACCCAGTACTTC. Encoded protein: CASSTRAGEGTQYF.

V is TRBV12-3 or TRBV12-4 and J is TRBJ1-2, with unresolved D. The CDR3 has 12 residues. V lost 5 bases and J 4 bases, leaving 8 bases between the germline ends. The CDR3 region is CASSQHVYGYTF. The CDR3 DNA is TGTGCCAGCAGTCAACATGTCTATGGCTACACCTTC.

This clonotype appeared a few times. For the CDR3, the DNA is TGTGCCAGCAGTGAGGGCCCTGCTAATGAAAAACTGTTTTTT. It codes for CASSEGPANEKLFF. The rearrangement links TRBV27 to TRBJ1-4; D gene ambiguous. Trimming took 5 bases from V and 3 from J, leaving 10 bases between them. CDR3 length equals 14 residues. Germline V gene data show CDR1 as MNHEY and CDR2 as SMNVEV (reference sequence).

This clonotype was picked up a small number of times. Sequence at one end of the junction differs from germline and may be a read error. The J gene is TRBJ1-1, the V gene TRBV5-1; D uncertain. The CDR3 loop spans 14 amino acids. CDR1 and CDR2 from the germline V gene are SGHRS and YFSETQ. CDR3 region: CASSLRVMNTEAFF. Here the CDR3 DNA reads TGTGCCAGCAGCTTACGGGTAATGAACACTGAAGCTTTCTTT.

This clonotype was counted between two and nine times. The J gene is TRBJ2-7, the V gene TRBV20-1; 7 bases fit TRBD1. After removal of 3 bases from V and 6 bases from J, the junction contained 8 bases not matched to a gene. The CDR3 is 13 amino acids. Germline V gives CDR1 DFQATT, CDR2 SNEGSKA (reference sequence). The CDR3 DNA reads TGCAGTGCTAGCCGGCCAGGGGGTTCCGAGCAGTACTTC. Translating gives CSASRPGGSEQYF.

The J gene is TRBJ1-2, the V gene TRBV2, with TRBD1 as a possible D gene (6 bases). V dropped 1 base and J dropped 3 bases, with 12 bases sitting between them. Germline V lookup: CDR1 SNHLY, CDR2 FYNNEI. The CDR3 is 15 amino acids. The CDR3 is CASSEVVPGDYGYTF. The CDR3 bases are TGTGCCAGCAGTGAAGTGGTACCAGGGGACTATGGCTACACCTTC.

V is TRBV20-1 and J is TRBJ2-4, with D unresolved. The J call may be in error: the DNA end matches TRBJ2-7 better. Per germline, CDR1 DFQATT and CDR2 SNEGSKA (reference sequence). CDR3 length: 11 residues. In nucleotides, the CDR3 is TGCAGTGTCCGGGCAGACTACGAGCAGTACTTC. This encodes CSVRADYEQYF.